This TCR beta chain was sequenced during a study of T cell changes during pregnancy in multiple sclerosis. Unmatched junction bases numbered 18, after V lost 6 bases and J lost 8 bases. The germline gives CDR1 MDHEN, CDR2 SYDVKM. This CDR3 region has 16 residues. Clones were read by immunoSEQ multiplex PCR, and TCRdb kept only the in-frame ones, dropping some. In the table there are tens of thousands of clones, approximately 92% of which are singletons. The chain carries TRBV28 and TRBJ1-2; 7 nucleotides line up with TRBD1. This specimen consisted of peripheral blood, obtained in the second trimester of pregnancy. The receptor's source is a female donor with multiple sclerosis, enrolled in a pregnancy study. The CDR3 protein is CASSLLVSRGQGGYTF. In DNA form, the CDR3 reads TGTGCCAGCAGCCTATTGGTTTCAAGGGGGCAAGGCGGCTACACCTTC.